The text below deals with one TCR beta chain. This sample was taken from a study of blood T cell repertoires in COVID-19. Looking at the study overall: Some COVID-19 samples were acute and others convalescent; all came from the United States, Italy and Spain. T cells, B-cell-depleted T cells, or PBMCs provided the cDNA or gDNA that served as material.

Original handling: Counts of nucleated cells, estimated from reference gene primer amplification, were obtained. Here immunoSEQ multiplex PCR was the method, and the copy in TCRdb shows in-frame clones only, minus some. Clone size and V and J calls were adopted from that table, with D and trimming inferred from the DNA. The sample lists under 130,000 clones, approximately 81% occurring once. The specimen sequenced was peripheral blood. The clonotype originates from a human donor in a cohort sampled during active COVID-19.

The DNA of the CDR3 is TGTGCCAGCAGTTACATGGGCGGGACGGCTTTCTTT. This sequence encodes CASSYMGGTAFF. The genes are TRBV6-2 or TRBV6-3 and TRBJ1-1, with D possibly being TRBD1 (5 bases). V shed 2 bases and J shed 11 bases, with 12 bases lying between them. CDR3 size: 12 residues. Germline values: CDR1 MNHEY, CDR2 SVGEGT.